The 14 T cell receptor beta chains presented below share a single source sample, sequenced in a study of blood T cells in healthy people across ages. Primed by a sample-barcoded 5' primer and a J-beta primer mix, a second PCR proceeded for roughly 7 to 11 cycles. TCRdb called the 5' RACE reads again in MiXCR, with one record for every CDR3 protein. The table includes more than 1.4 million distinct CDR3 sequences, around two fifths detected once. Sequencing was performed on blood. The receptors stem from a woman aged 18-29 years in good health.

This clonotype was observed a few times. The V and J genes are TRBV3-1 and TRBJ1-2; TRBD1 matches at 8 bases. This CDR3 is 16 amino acids long. CDR1 is LGHDT, CDR2 YNNKEL, per germline (reference sequence). V was pared by 0 bases and J by 2 bases, with 5 bases of the junction left unmatched. CDR3 amino acids: CASSQERTGYNYGYTF. CDR3 DNA: TGTGCCAGCAGCCAAGAGCGGACAGGGTACAACTATGGCTACACCTTC.

The CDR3 DNA reads TGTGCCAGCAGAGCAGGACGCGCTACTACAACTAATGAAAAACTGTTTTTT. It encodes CASRAGRATTTNEKLFF. This chain uses TRBV2 with TRBJ1-4; D not resolved. Per the germline V gene, CDR1 is SNHLY and CDR2 is FYNNEI. CDR3 length: 17 residues. Trimming pared 6 bases from V and 0 bases from J, leaving 17 bases between.

As to this clonotype: A much larger clonotype is one base distant, so this may be a read error. The chain combines TRBV5-1 with TRBJ2-1; D remains unclear. V lost 4 bases, J lost 3 bases, and 11 bases lay in between. The CDR3 runs to 14 residues. The germline V gene has CDR1 SGHRS and CDR2 YFSETQ. As DNA, the CDR3 is TGCGCCAGCAGCGTGGATGGGCTCTACAATGAGCAGTTCTTC. It codes for CASSVDGLYNEQFF.

The chain employs TRBV7-6 and TRBJ2-2; D tentatively fits TRBD1 or TRBD2 (5 bases each). There are 15 residues in the CDR3. Trimming took off 6 bases at V and 5 bases at J, with 16 bases between the two ends. CDR1 and CDR2 (germline): SGHVS, FNYEAQ. The CDR3 protein is CASRPVSWGTGELFF. DNA for the CDR3: TGTGCCAGCAGACCCGTCAGCTGGGGGACCGGGGAGCTGTTTTTT.

This clonotype was recorded a few times. The V and J genes are TRBV6-5 and TRBJ1-2, with 7 nucleotides matching TRBD1. The V and J ends lost 5 bases and 8 bases, in that order; junction bases with no gene match: 5. In germline, CDR1 is MNHEY, CDR2 SVGAGI. This CDR3 region has 12 residues. As DNA, the CDR3 is TGTGCCAGCAGTACACTACAGGGGGGCTACACCTTC. It specifies CASSTLQGGYTF.

This clonotype was counted only a few times. The chain has TRBV5-1 and TRBJ2-1, with 13 bases lining up with TRBD2. Germline V gene lookup returns CDR1 SGHRS and CDR2 YFSETQ. The ends lost 4 bases at V and 7 bases at J; junction bases unmatched: 5. The CDR3 consists of 15 residues. Written as DNA, the CDR3 is TGCGCCAGCAGCCCGGGACTAGCGGGGCTTAATGAGCAGTTCTTC. Protein: CASSPGLAGLNEQFF. Using reference TRBV5-1 and TRBJ2-1 for the parts outside the CDR3, the full variable domain is KAGVTQTPRYLIKTRGQQVTLSCSPISGHRSVSWYQQTPGQGLQFLFEYFSETQRNKGNFPGRFSGRQFSNSRSEMNVSTLELGDSALYLCASSPGLAGLNEQFFGPGTRLTVL.

The V and J genes are TRBV30 and TRBJ1-2; maybe TRBD1 (5 bases). Per germline, CDR1 GTSNPN and CDR2 SVGIG (reference sequence). V was shortened by 3 bases and J by 5 bases, with 13 bases between the two germline ends. The CDR3 loop spans 13 amino acids. CDR3 sequence: CAWSPGRTYGYTF. Here the CDR3 DNA reads TGTGCCTGGAGCCCGGGACGCACTTATGGCTACACCTTC.

This clonotype has just a few counts. The V call is TRBV20-1, the J call TRBJ1-1; 9 bases are shared with TRBD1. V was pared by 6 bases and J by 3 bases, with 5 bases of the junction left unmatched. CDR1 is DFQATT and CDR2 is SNEGSKA in the germline V gene (reference sequence). The CDR3 consists of 13 residues. CDR3 sequence reads: CSAEDRGHTEAFF. The DNA of the CDR3 is TGCAGTGCCGAGGACAGGGGCCACACTGAAGCTTTCTTT.

This clonotype was observed a few times. The rearrangement links TRBV5-1 to TRBJ2-1; D may be TRBD1 (6 bases). V lost 2 bases, J lost 4 bases, and 13 bases lay in between. Per the germline V gene, CDR1 is SGHRS and CDR2 is YFSETQ. The CDR3 consists of 15 residues. In nucleotides, the CDR3 is TGCGCCAGCAGCTTTGGCCAGGGGCCATACAATGAGCAGTTCTTC. Translating gives CASSFGQGPYNEQFF.

The sample holds a few counts of this clonotype. The chain links TRBV6-1 to TRBJ2-3; D gene uncertain. CDR1 is MNHNS, CDR2 SASEGT, per germline. The CDR3 has 18 residues. The V end lost 0 bases, the J end lost 2 bases, and 18 bases lay between the germline ends. DNA for the CDR3: TGTGCCAGCAGTGAAGCGACGGCAGGATCCCCCCTCACAGATACGCAGTATTTT. It encodes CASSEATAGSPLTDTQYF.

CDR3 region: CSVASSSYEQYF. CDR3 nucleotides: TGCAGCGTTGCCAGCTCTTCCTACGAGCAGTACTTC. This chain uses TRBV29-1 with TRBJ2-7, with D unresolved. Germline V CDR1 and CDR2: SQVTM, ANQGSEA. The CDR3 is 12 amino acids. With 4 bases removed from V and 1 base from J, the gap between germline ends came to 8 bases.

The chain joins TRBV20-1 to TRBJ2-3; 10 bases line up with TRBD2. V lost 6 bases and J lost 4; bases outside the gene matches: 7. This CDR3 is built from 14 residues. CDR1 is DFQATT, CDR2 SNEGSKA, per germline (reference sequence). CDR3 nucleotides: TGCAGTGCAACCCTAGCGGGAGTCCCAGATACGCAGTATTTT. It yields the protein CSATLAGVPDTQYF.

The V gene is TRBV4-1, the J gene TRBJ1-1; TRBD1 aligns across 9 bases. The germline V gene encodes CDR1 MGHRA and CDR2 YSYEKL. V gave up 0 bases and J gave up 2 bases; unmatched junction bases: 1. The CDR3 spans 15 residues. CDR3 DNA: TGCGCCAGCAGCCAAGACACAGGGGGCAACACTGAAGCTTTCTTT. Amino acid sequence: CASSQDTGGNTEAFF.

The chain carries TRBV6-5 and TRBJ1-5; tentative D call: TRBD1 (6 bases). V was pared by 2 bases and J by 5 bases, with 25 bases between. CDR1 MNHEY and CDR2 SVGAGI come from the germline V gene. The CDR3 covers 19 residues. The CDR3: CASSYRFRGGVKVDQPQHF. In DNA, the CDR3 is TGTGCCAGCAGTTACCGTTTCAGGGGTGGCGTGAAGGTGGATCAGCCCCAGCATTTT.